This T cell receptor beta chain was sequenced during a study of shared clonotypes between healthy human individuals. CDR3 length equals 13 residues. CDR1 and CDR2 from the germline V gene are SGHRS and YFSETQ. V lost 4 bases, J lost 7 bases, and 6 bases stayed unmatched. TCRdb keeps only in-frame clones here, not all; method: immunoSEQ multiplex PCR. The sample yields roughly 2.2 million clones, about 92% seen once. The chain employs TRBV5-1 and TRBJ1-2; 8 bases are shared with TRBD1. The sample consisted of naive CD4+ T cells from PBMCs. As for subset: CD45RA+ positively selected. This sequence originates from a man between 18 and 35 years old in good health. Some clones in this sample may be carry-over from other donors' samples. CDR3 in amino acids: CASSPETGGGYTF. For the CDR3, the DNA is TGCGCCAGCAGCCCCGAAACAGGGGGTGGCTACACCTTC.